Below are 26 T cell receptor beta chains sequenced from a single sample in a study of blood T cells in healthy people across ages (dated by TCRdb to between 2014 and 2017). Library preparation was by 5' RACE. Instrument on record: Illumina HiSeq 2500. A second roughly 6 to 12 cycle PCR used a sample-barcoded 5' primer and a J-beta primer mix. TCRdb reprocessed the public reads (quality trimming at Q25 with fastp, clone calling with MiXCR) and kept in-frame beta chains. Rows matching on CDR3 protein sequence are summarized as one entry with the most common DNA and genes. This sample is represented by roughly 640,000 distinct CDR3 sequences; under 30% of them were singletons. The leading ten clones occupy 15% to 19% of the sample. Material for sequencing was blood. All receptors come from a woman of 80 years or more in good health.

The sample holds many counts of this clonotype. This sequence joins TRBV20-1 and TRBJ2-3; 8 bases align to TRBD2. V trimming: 1 base; J trimming: 2 bases; junction bases outside the gene matches: 14. The CDR3 totals 18 residues. Germline V CDR1 and CDR2: DFQATT, SNEGSKA (reference sequence). Here the CDR3 DNA reads TGCAGTGCTAGAGTGGAGTTCTCGCGGGGGGTCTACACAGATACGCAGTATTTT. It encodes CSARVEFSRGVYTDTQYF.

In this sample, this clonotype turned up many times. CDR3 sequence: CASSFSRTEAFF. The CDR3 region has the DNA TGTGCCAGCAGCTTTAGTCGGACTGAAGCTTTCTTT. This chain connects TRBV12-3 or TRBV12-4 to TRBJ1-1, with unresolved D. V was pared by 6 bases and J by 5 bases, with 10 bases between. The CDR3 covers 12 residues.

A few counts support this clonotype. This chain joins TRBV11-2 and TRBJ1-1; tentative D call: TRBD1 (5 bases). CDR1 and CDR2 from the germline V gene are SGHAT and FQNNGV. V was shortened by 5 bases and J by 4 bases, with 11 bases between the two germline ends. CDR3 length: 13 amino acids. CDR3 coding DNA: TGTGCCAGCAGCATAGGGAGGGGCACTGAAGCTTTCTTT. Translation: CASSIGRGTEAFF.

This chain links TRBV11-2 with TRBJ1-6; D gene unclear. This CDR3 is 15 amino acids long. Per germline, CDR1 SGHAT and CDR2 FQNNGV. V was cut by 1 base and J by 6 bases, with 10 bases left in between. The CDR3 region has the DNA TGTGCCAGCAGCTTAGTGTGGCGAGTTAATTCACCCCTCCACTTT. The encoded protein is CASSLVWRVNSPLHF.

The chain carries TRBV7-9 and TRBJ2-7; D is perhaps TRBD1 (6 bases). CDR1 and CDR2 (germline): SEHNR, FQNEAQ (reference sequence). The length of the CDR3 is 17 residues. The ends were cut back, 3 bases at V and 0 bases at J, with 18 bases in the middle. CDR3 nucleotide sequence: TGTGCCAGCAGCTTGTCATCGGGACACTCGAGCTCCTACGAGCAGTACTTC. Translated, it gives CASSLSSGHSSSYEQYF.

The chain combines TRBV7-9 with TRBJ2-5; 15 positions match TRBD2. Germline V CDR1 and CDR2: SEHNR, FQNEAQ (reference sequence). Trimming cost V 4 bases and J 4 bases; bases outside gene matches: 4. The CDR3 is 16 amino acids. The CDR3 loop is CASSYGLAGGPETQYF. The DNA for the CDR3 is TGTGCCAGCAGCTACGGACTAGCGGGGGGGCCAGAGACCCAGTACTTC.

Turning to this clonotype: Being one base from a much bigger clone, this may be a read error. V and J are TRBV5-5 and TRBJ2-4; 8 nucleotides match TRBD1. The J call may be mistaken, given a closer DNA end match to TRBJ2-7. Germline loops: CDR1 SGHKS, CDR2 YYEKEE (reference sequence). The CDR3 runs 17 residues. CDR3 residues: CASSLTGRDRRTYEQYF. The CDR3 bases are TGTGCCAGCAGCTTGACTGGGCGGGACAGGCGGACCTACGAGCAGTACTTC.

This clonotype came up many times. The rearrangement links TRBV20-1 to TRBJ2-1; TRBD2 aligns across 10 bases. The CDR3 is 12 amino acids. Looked up from germline, CDR1 is DFQATT and CDR2 is SNEGSKA (reference sequence). The junction had 2 bases not matched to a gene; V was cut back by 6 bases and J by 6 bases. The CDR3 nucleotides read TGCAGTGCCGAGCGGGGGGGCAATGAGCAGTTCTTC. This gives the protein CSAERGGNEQFF.

V is TRBV7-9 and J is TRBJ1-1; 8 bases are a match to TRBD1. The CDR3 sequence is 18 residues long. Germline loops: CDR1 SEHNR, CDR2 FQNEAQ (reference sequence). Germline trimming cut 1 base from V and 0 bases from J; bases unmatched to any gene: 10. The CDR3 reads CASSLVSQGVYLNTEAFF. The CDR3 bases are TGTGCCAGCAGCTTAGTGTCACAGGGGGTATATTTGAACACTGAAGCTTTCTTT.

This clonotype has ten or more counts. V gene TRBV10-3 combines with J gene TRBJ2-5; D gene unclear. Trimming removed 2 bases from V and 3 bases from J, with 22 bases in between. Germline CDR1 reads ENHRY; CDR2 reads SYGVKD. This CDR3 is built from 18 residues. The CDR3 DNA is TGTGCCATCAGTGAGCCGTTGAATATGATTTGTGATGAAGAGACCCAGTACTTC. Its protein product is CAISEPLNMICDEETQYF.

This clonotype was seen at least ten times. This chain connects TRBV6-5 to TRBJ1-2, with D maybe TRBD1 (5 bases). Germline V gene lookup returns CDR1 MNHEY and CDR2 SVGAGI. The CDR3 has 17 amino acids. Deletions cut 0 bases from V and 5 bases from J, with 19 bases between. The CDR3 loop reads CASSYSGTSHLGYGYTF. The CDR3 DNA sequence: TGTGCCAGCAGTTACTCGGGGACCAGCCATCTAGGGTATGGCTACACCTTC.

This clonotype was detected only a few times. One base away lies a much larger clone, so this may be a sequencing read error. V usage is TRBV6-6 and J usage is TRBJ2-6; tentatively, D is TRBD1 or TRBD2 (5 bases each). The V gene's germline CDR1 is MNHNY and CDR2 SVGAGI (reference sequence). CDR3 length equals 14 residues. CDR3 bases: TGTGCCAGCAGACAGGACTCTGGGGCCAACGTCCGGACTTTC. It translates to CASRQDSGANVRTF.

As to this clonotype: This may come from a read error, since a much larger clone is one base off. This chain joins TRBV6-1 and TRBJ1-4; the D gene is possibly TRBD1 (5 bases). CDR1 is MNHNS, CDR2 SASEGT, per germline. V shed 7 bases and J shed 0 bases, with 12 bases lying between them. This CDR3 has 15 amino acids. This CDR3 is CASTGAATTNEKLFF. CDR3 DNA: TGTGCCAGCACCGGGGCGGCTACAACTAATGAAAAACTGTTTTTT.

This clonotype was recorded at least ten times. This chain links TRBV4-1 with TRBJ1-5, with TRBD1 identical over 7 bases. The CDR3 has 17 residues. Per germline, CDR1 MGHRA and CDR2 YSYEKL. The J segment lost 6 bases and the V segment lost 0 bases, leaving 11 bases of the junction unmatched. The CDR3 coding sequence is TGCGCCAGCAGCCAAGAAATCGGACAGGTGAAAAGTCAGCCCCAGCATTTT. It codes for CASSQEIGQVKSQPQHF.

A note on this clonotype: This may arise from a read error, as a much more abundant clone is one base away. This rearrangement joins TRBV27 to TRBJ2-1; D gene unclear. The J call may not be correct, given that the DNA end is closer to TRBJ2-7. Germline CDR1 reads MNHEY; CDR2 reads SMNVEV (reference sequence). This CDR3 has 15 residues. This CDR3 reads CASSLDALSYNEQYF. The CDR3 DNA reads as TGTGCCAGCAGTTTAGATGCTCTCTCCTACAATGAGCAGTACTTC.

This clonotype has just a few counts. The chain recombines TRBV30 with TRBJ1-5; the D is unclear. This CDR3 is built from 13 residues. The germline gives CDR1 GTSNPN, CDR2 SVGIG (reference sequence). V gave up 2 bases and J gave up 3 bases, with 8 bases separating them. CDR3 in DNA: TGTGCCTGGAGTCAGCGGACCAATCAGCCCCAGCATTTT. This translates into CAWSQRTNQPQHF.

The chain combines TRBV7-2 with TRBJ1-2, with a tentative D call TRBD1 (6 bases). Germline V gene sequence: CDR1 SGHTA, CDR2 FQGNSA. The CDR3 covers 15 residues. V shed 5 bases and J shed 7 bases, with 20 bases lying between them. In DNA, the CDR3 is TGTACCAGCAGCCCCCAAGGAAGACAGGCTCGTGGCTACACCTTC. Amino acids: CTSSPQGRQARGYTF.

The table lists this clonotype with many counts. The chain uses TRBV28 and TRBJ2-1; the match to TRBD2 covers 15 bases. J lost 4 bases, V lost 6 bases, and 7 bases had no gene match. The V gene's germline CDR1 is MDHEN and CDR2 SYDVKM. The length of the CDR3 is 17 residues. Written as DNA, the CDR3 is TGTGCCAGCAGGCGACCGGGGACTAGCGGGAGGTACAATGAGCAGTTCTTC. Its protein product is CASRRPGTSGRYNEQFF.

This clonotype was seen a single time. The chain combines TRBV7-2 with TRBJ2-1; 12 nucleotides agree with TRBD2. Trimming cost V 3 bases and J 2 bases; bases outside gene matches: 8. This CDR3 has 18 residues. Per germline, CDR1 SGHTA and CDR2 FQGNSA. The CDR3 region has the DNA TGTGCCAGCAGCTTCGGGACTAGCGGGCTAGGAGCCTACAATGAGCAGTTCTTC. Encoded protein: CASSFGTSGLGAYNEQFF.

V is TRBV7-2 and J is TRBJ2-7; 12 nucleotides line up with TRBD2. The germline V gene has CDR1 SGHTA and CDR2 FQGNSA. This CDR3 contains 16 residues. J was trimmed by 3 bases and V by 6 bases; bases with no gene match: 9. The DNA for the CDR3 is TGTGCCAGCAGTTTACAGACTAGCGGGGGTATCTACGAGCAGTACTTC. Encoded protein: CASSLQTSGGIYEQYF.

This clonotype was detected a few times. The chain links TRBV4-2 to TRBJ2-7; D is unresolved. Germline CDR1 is LGHNA and CDR2 is YNFKEQ. The CDR3 has 15 amino acids. V lost 0 bases, J lost 4 bases, and 13 bases lay in between. CDR3 DNA sequence: TGTGCCAGCAGCCAAGAGACCACGTGGGGTTACGAGCAGTACTTC. The encoded protein is CASSQETTWGYEQYF.

This clonotype was picked up many times. The CDR3 here is CASSYRVSGPEAFF. The CDR3 DNA sequence: TGTGCCAGCAGTTACCGGGTATCGGGACCTGAAGCTTTCTTT. The chain uses TRBV6-2 or TRBV6-3 and TRBJ1-1; D is possibly TRBD1 (5 bases). V was clipped by 2 bases and J by 6 bases, with 13 bases between them. Germline assignment: CDR1 MNHEY and CDR2 SVGEGT. The CDR3 spans 14 residues.

In this sample, this clonotype turned up a few times. This chain links TRBV7-9 with TRBJ2-5; D not certain. Near its end, the DNA agrees better with TRBJ2-7, so the J call may be wrong. Germline-derived CDR1 and CDR2 are SEHNR and FQNEAQ (reference sequence). There are 12 residues in the CDR3. CDR3 in DNA: TGTGCCAGCAGCTTAAGTACCCACGAGCAGTACTTC. It is translated as CASSLSTHEQYF.

J is TRBJ2-7 and V is TRBV20-1; D perhaps matches TRBD2 (6 bases). Germline V gene data show CDR1 as DFQATT and CDR2 as SNEGSKA (reference sequence). V was trimmed by 4 bases and J by 1 base, leaving 17 bases between them. The CDR3 length is 15 residues. CDR3: CSATPSAGRSYEQYF. CDR3 DNA sequence: TGCAGTGCTACGCCGTCAGCGGGCCGGTCCTACGAGCAGTACTTC.

A word on this clonotype: This may arise from a read error, as a much more abundant clone is one base away. The chain combines TRBV20-1 with TRBJ1-1; TRBD1 matches 9 bases. J was trimmed by 8 bases and V by 2 bases; bases with no gene match: 9. The length of the CDR3 is 14 residues. Germline lookup yields CDR1 DFQATT and CDR2 SNEGSKA (reference sequence). The CDR3 here is CSARRRDRVFEAFF. The CDR3 nucleotides read TGCAGTGCTAGACGCCGGGACAGGGTCTTCGAAGCTTTCTTT.

This clonotype was observed at least ten times. V is TRBV3-1 and J is TRBJ2-5, with 7 bases aligning to TRBD1. This CDR3 has 14 amino acids. The J segment lost 2 bases and the V segment lost 4 bases, leaving 4 bases of the junction unmatched. Germline V gives CDR1 LGHDT, CDR2 YNNKEL (reference sequence). The CDR3 loop reads CASSPPGQQETQYF. CDR3 sequence (DNA): TGTGCCAGCAGCCCGCCGGGACAGCAAGAGACCCAGTACTTC.